The T cell receptor (beta chain) described here comes from a study of STAT5B mutations in CD4+ large granular lymphocyte leukemia. Overall study findings and caveats: 8/27 top patient clones versus 2/35 control clones were TRBV06-family.

With regard to this clone: Its antigen is currently unknown.

Original data processing: A productive frequency of 2.59 x 10-5 was the lowest detectable. The protocol was immunoSEQ multiplex PCR, while the TCRdb copy is restricted to in-frame clones and leaves out a portion. V and J calls plus clone size are reproduced from that table; the DNA served to infer D and trimming. The repertoire holds roughly 30,000 clones, with about 70% as singletons. V was pared by 1 base and J by 3 bases, with 16 bases between. The CDR3 totals 16 residues. The germline gives CDR1 MDHEN, CDR2 SYDVKM. The sequence derives from a human donor in good health. The specimen was CD4+ T cells from blood buffy coats. This sequence joins TRBV28 and TRBJ2-7, with D unresolved. The CDR3 here is CASSLSTTSGGYEQYF. The DNA of the CDR3 is TGTGCCAGCAGTTTATCAACGACCTCCGGCGGCTACGAGCAGTACTTC.